This TCR beta chain was recorded in a study of Tregs in tolerant kidney transplant recipients (dated by TCRdb to between 2019 and 2020). In terms of the full investigation: Additional Treg samples were obtained by sorting recipient CD4+CD25+CD127- cells from a roughly 3-day mixed lymphocyte reaction with belatacept, in some cases after a subsequent approximately five-day donor restimulation. During sorting of primary belatacept mixed lymphocyte reaction cultures, recipient cells were distinguished from donor cells with antibodies. TCRbeta sequencing was used in the study to identify donor-specific regulatory T cells before combined kidney and bone marrow transplantation, and the identified cells were then tracked after transplant. TCRbeta repertoire sequencing was used in a few healthy controls to compare several ways of expanding Tregs specific for an allogeneic donor.

Healthy control blood came either as purchased buffy coats or from healthy volunteers. Healthy control blood was processed to PBMCs by Ficoll density gradient and cryopreserved, and patient PBMCs were collected before and after transplant. CDR3 length: 15 amino acids, cysteine to phenylalanine. Only the CDR3 region is kept as DNA, spanning 45 bases read in frame from base 1. The germline ends are 11 bases apart after V is trimmed by 6 bases and J by 2 bases. Taken from the germline V gene, the CDR1 and CDR2 loops are SNHLY and FYNNEI. Worth noting for this clone: Its antigen has not been determined. No clone much larger than this one lies a single base away; base qualities are absent.

For TCRbeta CDR3 sequencing, genomic DNA from the sorted cells was extracted using the QIAGEN DNeasy Blood and Tissue Kit. High-throughput TCRbeta CDR3 sequencing, including PCR amplification with bias correction and internal controls, was performed commercially through immunoSEQ. Regarding the original processing steps: Unique productive TCRbeta sequences were defined by CDR3 nucleotide sequence where primers matched, and otherwise by CDR3 amino acid sequence together with Vbeta and Jbeta genes. Donor-reactive sequences were defined as at least 5-fold expanded in CFSE-low cells versus unstimulated cells, with frequency of at least 0.01% in CFSE-low cells. Jensen-Shannon divergence, calculated on the top 100 TCRbeta sequences ranked by frequency, was used to quantify repertoire divergence. For samples with multiple sequencing runs, sorting error was corrected in each run separately before the runs were combined. The table was pulled from immuneACCESS by TCRdb, which kept in-frame rearrangements only. Such tables lose some clones; where checked, under half of the loss comes from unresolved V genes, and the rest has no known cause. The DNA gave D and trimming, while V, J and clone size come from that table. The sample table contains around 21,000 clones; only one count was recorded for around 71% of them. 3% to 3.5% of the sample lies in the top ten.

Results the study describes overall, beyond this receptor: Because only a small number of patients were included, the study had limitations, and the results will need to be validated in larger populations as well as under other immunosuppression protocols. Biological reproducibility was not examined directly, but technical replication error appeared to be minimal. The most biologically relevant and donor-specific TCRbeta repertoire appeared to be identified by expanding Tregs with activated donor B cells.

The clonotype comes from a human donor in good health. Sequences were obtained from Tregs from blood cultured with allogeneic cells. Recombination joined TRBV2 with TRBJ2-6; TRBD1 is possibly the D segment (5 matching bases). For the CDR3, the sequence is CASSSETAGANVLTF. The DNA sequence is TGTGCCAGCAGCTCCGAGACAGCTGGGGCCAACGTCCTGACTTTC.